A selection of T cell receptor beta chains follows, all from one sample in a study of control samples from healthy donors and cancer patients. Repertoires were generated with immunoSEQ multiplex PCR, while TCRdb's copy carries only in-frame clones and drops some. Here the sample spans around 150,000 clones, around 94% being singletons. The sequenced sample was PBMCs. These TCRs come from a man between 60 and 75 years old with colorectal cancer. The CDR3 runs from the conserved cysteine through the conserved F or W. Clone size appears in some rows only: once, few, many, or a class for an expanded clone.

v_call: TRBV5-6
clone_size: once
j_call: TRBJ2-7
cdr3_aa: CASSGSGTFSYEQYF

v_call: TRBV6-2/TRBV6-3
clone_size: few
j_call: TRBJ2-5
cdr3_aa: CASSTQGWETQYF

v_call: TRBV29-1
clone_size: .
j_call: TRBJ2-5
cdr3_aa: CSALGTGTETQYF

v_call: TRBV2
clone_size: once
j_call: TRBJ2-3
cdr3_aa: CASTWTGSTDTQYF

v_call: TRBV2
clone_size: .
j_call: TRBJ2-2
cdr3_aa: CASSGASGTGELFF

v_call: TRBV12-5
clone_size: once
j_call: TRBJ2-2
cdr3_aa: CAIWGPQGGDTGELFF

v_call: TRBV9
clone_size: .
j_call: TRBJ2-3
cdr3_aa: CASSDQTRFDTQYF

v_call: TRBV24-1
clone_size: few
j_call: TRBJ1-5
cdr3_aa: CATSDQNRDSYSNQPQHF

v_call: TRBV6-5
clone_size: .
j_call: TRBJ2-7
cdr3_aa: CASSPGTSGDNQYF

v_call: TRBV12-3/TRBV12-4
clone_size: .
j_call: TRBJ2-1
cdr3_aa: CAGGQGARNEQFF

v_call: TRBV5-5
clone_size: .
j_call: TRBJ1-3
cdr3_aa: CASSFRFSSGNTIYF

v_call: TRBV25-1
clone_size: .
j_call: TRBJ1-1
cdr3_aa: CASSDQGFGTEAFF

v_call: TRBV4-1
clone_size: once
j_call: TRBJ1-1
cdr3_aa: CASSLGGDTEAFF

v_call: TRBV28
clone_size: .
j_call: TRBJ1-2
cdr3_aa: CASSLQFTASGYGYTF

v_call: TRBV7-2
clone_size: .
j_call: TRBJ1-4
cdr3_aa: CASSSQGTNEKLFF

v_call: TRBV5-7
clone_size: .
j_call: TRBJ1-2
cdr3_aa: CASSLRDRGKYGYTF

v_call: TRBV19
clone_size: .
j_call: TRBJ2-2
cdr3_aa: CASTSLETNTGELFF

v_call: TRBV5-4
clone_size: once
j_call: TRBJ2-1
cdr3_aa: CASSLGGPNEQFF

v_call: TRBV12-3/TRBV12-4
clone_size: .
j_call: TRBJ2-7
cdr3_aa: CASSSQETGEQYF

v_call: TRBV7-9
clone_size: .
j_call: TRBJ2-7
cdr3_aa: CASTPWTYEQYF

v_call: TRBV3-1/TRBV3-2
clone_size: .
j_call: TRBJ2-7
cdr3_aa: CASSQAVRRDSEFYEQYF

v_call: TRBV6-5
clone_size: .
j_call: TRBJ1-2
cdr3_aa: CATGFRGGGYTF

v_call: TRBV9
clone_size: .
j_call: TRBJ2-6
cdr3_aa: CASSVGTSSGANVLTF

v_call: TRBV6-5
clone_size: .
j_call: TRBJ1-2
cdr3_aa: CASRSTGAGGYTF

v_call: TRBV5-5
clone_size: .
j_call: TRBJ1-1
cdr3_aa: CASSLSRDTEAFF

v_call: TRBV2
clone_size: .
j_call: TRBJ1-5
cdr3_aa: CASSEGPGTGGQPQHF

v_call: TRBV24-1
clone_size: .
j_call: TRBJ2-3
cdr3_aa: CATSDSRQGGDTQYF

v_call: TRBV4-3
clone_size: .
j_call: TRBJ1-6
cdr3_aa: CASSQEMGSGHSPLHF

v_call: TRBV27
clone_size: .
j_call: TRBJ1-1
cdr3_aa: CASRYITNTEAFF

v_call: TRBV4-1
clone_size: .
j_call: TRBJ1-2
cdr3_aa: CASSQESVNYGYTF

v_call: TRBV12-3/TRBV12-4
clone_size: .
j_call: TRBJ2-4
cdr3_aa: CASSLGGNIQYF

v_call: TRBV9
clone_size: .
j_call: TRBJ2-7
cdr3_aa: CASSVDSGTSGSYEQYF

v_call: TRBV19
clone_size: .
j_call: TRBJ2-4
cdr3_aa: CASSILTGGAKNIQYF

v_call: TRBV19
clone_size: once
j_call: TRBJ2-3
cdr3_aa: CASSFTDTQYF

v_call: TRBV7-2
clone_size: .
j_call: TRBJ1-1
cdr3_aa: CASSLQRAGGTEAFF

v_call: TRBV5-6
clone_size: .
j_call: TRBJ2-7
cdr3_aa: CASSSTDGYEQYF

v_call: TRBV6-1
clone_size: .
j_call: TRBJ2-5
cdr3_aa: CASSEGTGQETQYF

v_call: TRBV7-8
clone_size: .
j_call: TRBJ1-1
cdr3_aa: CASSRGGLNTEAFF

v_call: TRBV6-5
clone_size: .
j_call: TRBJ1-5
cdr3_aa: CASRREPYSNQPQHF

v_call: TRBV30
clone_size: .
j_call: TRBJ1-2
cdr3_aa: CAWKASGRDYGYTF

v_call: TRBV19
clone_size: once
j_call: TRBJ1-1
cdr3_aa: CASRGNTEAFF

v_call: TRBV9
clone_size: .
j_call: TRBJ1-2
cdr3_aa: CASSVATGGPYGYTF

v_call: TRBV27
clone_size: .
j_call: TRBJ2-7
cdr3_aa: CASSLTTGILYEQYF

v_call: TRBV2
clone_size: .
j_call: TRBJ2-1
cdr3_aa: CASSEASGLKFF

v_call: TRBV18
clone_size: .
j_call: TRBJ1-4
cdr3_aa: CASSPPGDAGEKLFF

v_call: TRBV27
clone_size: .
j_call: TRBJ1-2
cdr3_aa: CASSPQGANYGYTF

v_call: TRBV15
clone_size: .
j_call: TRBJ2-5
cdr3_aa: CATSGTGLETQYF

v_call: TRBV7-9
clone_size: .
j_call: TRBJ2-5
cdr3_aa: CASSLQQQGAETQYF

v_call: TRBV4-2
clone_size: .
j_call: TRBJ1-2
cdr3_aa: CASSQGSANYGYTF

v_call: TRBV6-5
clone_size: .
j_call: TRBJ1-1
cdr3_aa: CASKRESGFTEAFF

v_call: TRBV10-2
clone_size: .
j_call: TRBJ2-5
cdr3_aa: CASSESWTSGVQETQYF

v_call: TRBV5-1
clone_size: .
j_call: TRBJ2-3
cdr3_aa: CASSLGRAGGTDTQYF